This TCR beta chain was retrieved from a study of regulatory dendritic cells for organ transplantation (dated by TCRdb to 2016 to 2017). Context from the whole study: Sorted naive and memory CD4+ and CD8+ T cells had their TCRbeta repertoires sequenced both before and after allostimulation with either regulatory or mature dendritic cells. Summary of the overall study and its limitations: Only a couple of subjects were sequenced, and the authors noted considerable between-individual heterogeneity in the alloreactive memory CD8+ T cell pool. Expansion of memory CD8+ clones was induced by allostimulation in both subjects, but more limited expansion appeared to be induced by regulatory dendritic cells than by mature dendritic cells. Among the resting subsets, memory CD8+ T cells contained the most alloreactive TCR clonotypes. Repertoires were highly diverse in naive CD4+ and CD8+ T cells, less diverse in memory cells, and most oligoclonal in memory CD8+ cells.

Ends trimmed: V by 3 bases, J by 0 bases; bases unmatched to a gene: 1. The germline V gene provides CDR1 MRHNA and CDR2 SNTAGT. The CDR3 covers 15 residues, taking in both the cysteine and the phenylalanine. Only CDR3 DNA is held: 45 bases, read in frame from base 1. FACS was used to sort naive T cells as CD45RA+ cells and memory T cells as CD45RO+ CD4+ or CD8+ cells. The T cells used for TCR sequencing were obtained from two healthy control subjects. Unstimulated sorted T cell subsets served as baseline controls for the mixed lymphocyte reactions. Genomic DNA was extracted with the Qiagen DNeasy Blood & Tissue Kit. The TCRbeta CDR3 regions were amplified in a multiplexed two-step PCR with Vbeta-specific forward primers and Jbeta-specific reverse primers. TCRbeta libraries were sequenced on an Illumina instrument through the immunoSEQ service. Per the source publication's procedure: IMGT annotation was used to assign V, D and J genes, and synthetic CDR3 analogues were used to correct counts for multiplex PCR bias. In the immunoSEQ Analyzer, repertoire clonality was calculated as one minus normalized Shannon entropy. Clonal expansion was defined by Fisher's exact test with Benjamini-Hochberg false discovery rate control, using two-tailed P<0.01. TCRdb's version of the immuneACCESS table is confined to in-frame rearrangements and falls short of the full clone set. An unresolved V gene accounts for under half of the shortfall where checked; the remainder is of unknown origin. Clonal size and the V and J genes are those of that table, whereas D and trimming came from the DNA. Within this sample are about 38,000 clones, with 75% to 95% of them counted one time only. About 0.11% of the sample is in the top ten clones.

Worth noting for this clone: No cognate antigen has been identified for it. One base away there is no much larger clone; base qualities are not given.

Sequenced material: naive CD8+ T cells from blood. The cell subset or site label, read with the paper, signifies: CD45RA+ naive T cells. This chain joins TRBV6-4 to TRBJ2-1; 8 middle bases align to TRBD2. This sequence was found in a human donor in good health. The bases read TGTGCCAGCAGTGAGGCGGGGGGCTCCTACAATGAGCAGTTCTTC. Translated, this is CASSEAGGSYNEQFF.